This T cell receptor (beta chain) was sequenced in a study of long-term antiretroviral therapy in people with HIV. The length of the CDR3 is 17 residues. CDR1 is SGHRS and CDR2 is YFSETQ in the germline V gene. V dropped 2 bases and J dropped 8 bases, with 23 bases sitting between them. On this clone itself: The antigen is not known.

Study observations and caveats: Regardless of time point, clones expanded before ART dominated the repertoire. Patients on ART gained diversity, which nonetheless stayed below transplant donor controls.

Run at survey level, the immunoSEQ assay was version v3.0. Method: immunoSEQ multiplex PCR; TCRdb's copy keeps in-frame clones and lacks some. The sample has tens of thousands of clones; around 89% are singletons. This clonotype originated in a man in his 60s with HIV. The chain uses TRBV5-1 and TRBJ2-1; D tentatively fits TRBD1 or TRBD2 (5 bases each). The source was unsorted PBMCs, collected 2.3 years after starting antiretroviral therapy. For the CDR3, the DNA is TGCGCCAGCAGCTTTGTCGCCGGGGCCGACCTGGCCCATGAGCAGTTCTTC. Translation: CASSFVAGADLAHEQFF.